In this sample, the clone carrying this T cell receptor beta chain turned up many times. Construction of the TCRbeta library involved unique molecular identifiers. Via MiXCR, TCRdb re-called the PCR reads, giving one row per CDR3 protein. The sample comprises about 72,000 distinct CDR3 sequences, roughly 6.6% of which are singletons, and 2.5% rests with the top ten. The sample belongs to a study of T-cell reconstitution after alpha-beta-depleted transplantation in children. The receptor comes from a human donor who donated a stem cell graft to a child with acute lymphoblastic leukemia. Sequencing was performed on PBMCs from the stem cell graft donor, taken from the stem cell graft.

The DNA for the CDR3 is TGTGCCAGCAGCCGACCCTGGGTGGCCGGGGGACCTAACTATGGCTACACCTTC. As protein: CASSRPWVAGGPNYGYTF. The chain has TRBV6-1 and TRBJ1-2, with a weak D call TRBD1 (5 bases). Trimming shortened V by 6 bases and J by 0 bases, and 23 bases separated the two germline ends. Per germline, CDR1 MNHNS and CDR2 SASEGT. This CDR3 spans 18 amino acids.